This entry describes one T cell receptor (beta chain). Its antigen is currently unknown. This record belongs to a study of T cells in Graves' hyperthyroidism and ophthalmopathy. Findings of the study overall: Within blood appeared most thyroid clonotypes that had expanded above 0.001. With a median lead of approximately 6 months before onset, the model predicted ophthalmopathy.

The investigators amplified TCR beta CDR3 regions from RNA transcripts. A set of HTBI primers served as the primers for a first-round RT-PCR of the TCR CDR3. TCRdb redid the calling of the multiplex PCR reads with MiXCR, one entry per CDR3 protein. This table has 400,000 to 500,000 distinct CDR3 sequences, roughly 14% appearing once. Germline CDR1 and CDR2: LGHNA and YNFKEQ. The germline V and J ends were trimmed by 4 bases and 0 bases, with 13 bases remaining between them. The CDR3 consists of 16 residues. This receptor was taken from a man between 18 and 29 years old with Graves' ophthalmopathy. The sample was blood. The chain links TRBV4-2 to TRBJ1-3, with D maybe TRBD1 (6 bases). The CDR3 nucleotides read TGTGCCAGCAGCCCCCGAACAGGGAGCTCTGGAAACACCATATATTTT. This codes for CASSPRTGSSGNTIYF.